The sequence of this TCR beta chain was determined in a study of T cell repertoires in cytomegalovirus infection. Study summary: Well-studied HLA-B-restricted CMV epitopes were used in the study alongside recently identified HLA-C-restricted ones. An indication of both CMV infection and matching HLA type came from public TCR beta signatures. The study's findings and limits: CMV carriers having the relevant HLA were flagged by cumulative public TCR beta family frequency.

TCRdb re-derived calls from the reads in MiXCR, one entry per CDR3 protein. The table lists 550,000 to 850,000 distinct CDR3 sequences, 30% to 40% of them singletons. Trimming took off 8 bases at V and 7 bases at J, with 18 bases between the two ends. The CDR3 is 14 amino acids. In its sample, this clonotype was seen a few times. What it binds is not known. The sequence was collected from a human donor in good health (CMV status not recorded). Some clones in this sample may be carry-over from other donors' samples. The chain combines TRBV12-3 or TRBV12-4 with TRBJ1-5; D not certain. This sample comprised cultured PBMCs, obtained from culture after CMV antigen stimulation. CDR3 sequence (DNA): TGTGCCAGCGGGTTGAGTTCGTTCAGGCAGCCCCAGCATTTT. This sequence encodes CASGLSSFRQPQHF.